The 6 T cell receptor beta chains reported below all come from one sample, sequenced in a study of identical twins. TCRdb independently ran MiXCR on the 5' RACE reads; one entry per CDR3 protein. The table includes under 300,000 distinct CDR3 sequences, about 14% detected once. The sequenced material came from memory (CD45RO+) T cells sorted from blood. Receptors originate from a woman between 18 and 29 years old in good health.

This chain joins TRBV20-1 and TRBJ2-3; the match to TRBD2 covers 11 bases. Germline V gene sequence: CDR1 DFQATT, CDR2 SNEGSKA (reference sequence). This CDR3 has 15 amino acids. V was pared by 3 bases and J by 4 bases, with 6 bases of the junction left unmatched. CDR3 coding DNA: TGCAGTGCTAGTCCTAGCGGGAGGTCGGCAGATACGCAGTATTTT. This sequence encodes CSASPSGRSADTQYF.

The chain has TRBV9 and TRBJ2-7; 7 bases line up with TRBD1. In germline, CDR1 is SGDLS, CDR2 YYNGEE. V gave up 3 bases and J gave up 5 bases; unmatched junction bases: 8. The CDR3 has 14 residues. The CDR3 here is CASSARQGVDEQYF. In DNA form, the CDR3 reads TGTGCCAGCAGCGCCAGACAGGGAGTCGACGAGCAGTACTTC.

The chain recombines TRBV11-2 with TRBJ2-5, with a possible D match to TRBD1 (5 bases). Trimming took off 2 bases at V and 4 bases at J, with 17 bases between the two ends. Per germline, CDR1 SGHAT and CDR2 FQNNGV. The length of the CDR3 is 16 residues. In DNA, the CDR3 is TGTGCCAGCAGCTTACAATGGGGCTCCTTCTCAGAGACCCAGTACTTC. Protein product: CASSLQWGSFSETQYF.

The gene calls are TRBV12-3 or TRBV12-4 and TRBJ2-3; a weak D match, TRBD2 (6 bases). This CDR3 is 13 amino acids long. The V end lost 7 bases, the J end lost 10 bases, and 18 bases lay between the germline ends. Here the CDR3 DNA reads TGTGCCAGCACCAATACTCGGGGGACGGCGCAGTATTTT. Translation gives CASTNTRGTAQYF.

This clonotype was recorded many times. This CDR3 is CAIRGDSYQPQHF. The CDR3 nucleotides are TGTGCCATCAGGGGGGACAGCTATCAGCCCCAGCATTTT. The chain links TRBV10-3 to TRBJ1-5; 7 positions agree with TRBD1. The CDR3 is 13 amino acids. Germline V gene data show CDR1 as ENHRY and CDR2 as SYGVKD. V trimming: 6 bases; J trimming: 5 bases; junction bases outside the gene matches: 4.

This clonotype was detected many times. The gene calls are TRBV12-3 or TRBV12-4 and TRBJ2-7, with 7 bases matching TRBD1. The J segment lost 2 bases and the V segment lost 5 bases, leaving 9 bases of the junction unmatched. This CDR3 is built from 15 residues. CDR3: CASSPQGQVAYEQYF. The CDR3 DNA follows: TGTGCCAGCAGTCCCCAAGGACAGGTTGCCTACGAGCAGTACTTC.